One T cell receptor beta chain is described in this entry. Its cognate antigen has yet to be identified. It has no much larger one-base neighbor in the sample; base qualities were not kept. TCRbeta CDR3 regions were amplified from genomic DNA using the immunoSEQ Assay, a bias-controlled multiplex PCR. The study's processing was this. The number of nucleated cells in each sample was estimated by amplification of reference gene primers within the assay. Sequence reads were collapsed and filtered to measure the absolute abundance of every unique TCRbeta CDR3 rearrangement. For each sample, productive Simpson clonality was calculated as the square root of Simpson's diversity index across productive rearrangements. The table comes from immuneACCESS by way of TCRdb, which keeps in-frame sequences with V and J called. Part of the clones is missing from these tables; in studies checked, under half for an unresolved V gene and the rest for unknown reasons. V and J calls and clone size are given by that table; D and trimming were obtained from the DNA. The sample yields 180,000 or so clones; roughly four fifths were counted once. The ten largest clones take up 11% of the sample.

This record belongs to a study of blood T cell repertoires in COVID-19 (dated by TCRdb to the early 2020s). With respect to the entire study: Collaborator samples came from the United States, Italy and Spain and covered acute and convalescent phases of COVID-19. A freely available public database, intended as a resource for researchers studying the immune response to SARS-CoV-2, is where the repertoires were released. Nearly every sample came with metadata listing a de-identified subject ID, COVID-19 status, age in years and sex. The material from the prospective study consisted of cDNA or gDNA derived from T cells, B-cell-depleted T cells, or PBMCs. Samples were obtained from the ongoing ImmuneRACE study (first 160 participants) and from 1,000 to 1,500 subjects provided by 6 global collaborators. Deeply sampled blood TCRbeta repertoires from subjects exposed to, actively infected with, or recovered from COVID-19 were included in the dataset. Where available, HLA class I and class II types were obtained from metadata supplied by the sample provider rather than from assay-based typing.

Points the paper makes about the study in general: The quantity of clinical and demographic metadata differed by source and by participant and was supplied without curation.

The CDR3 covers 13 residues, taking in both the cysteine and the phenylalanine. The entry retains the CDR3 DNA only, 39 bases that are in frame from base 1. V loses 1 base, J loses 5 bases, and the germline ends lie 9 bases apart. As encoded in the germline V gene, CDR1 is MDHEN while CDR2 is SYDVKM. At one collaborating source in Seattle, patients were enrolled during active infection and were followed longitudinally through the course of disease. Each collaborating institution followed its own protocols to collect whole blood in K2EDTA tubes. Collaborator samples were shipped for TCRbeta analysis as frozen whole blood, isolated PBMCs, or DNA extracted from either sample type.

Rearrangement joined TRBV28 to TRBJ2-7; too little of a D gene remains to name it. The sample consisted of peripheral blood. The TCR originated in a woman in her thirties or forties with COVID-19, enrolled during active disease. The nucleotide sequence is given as TGTGCCAGCAGTTTATCAGAGACTGACGAGCAGTACTTC. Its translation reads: CASSLSETDEQYF.